This entry is about one T cell receptor beta chain. Per the original methods: By means of reference gene primer amplification, nucleated cell counts were estimated. Here immunoSEQ multiplex PCR was the method, and the copy in TCRdb shows in-frame clones only, minus some. That table furnishes V, J and clone size, whereas the DNA furnished D and trimming. The sample consists of approximately 150,000 clones, around 84% of them appearing once. The germline V gene encodes CDR1 LGHDT and CDR2 YNNKEL (reference sequence). V dropped 8 bases and J dropped 5; count of bases not matched to a gene: 12. CDR3 length: 15 amino acids. This entry comes from a study of blood T cell repertoires in COVID-19. Study-level background: Both acute and convalescent COVID-19 samples were obtained from the United States, Italy and Spain.

The genes are TRBV3-1 (or the pseudogene TRBV3-2) and TRBJ2-5, with 9 bases matching TRBD1. The TCR comes from a woman aged 80 or older with acute or convalescent COVID-19. The sequenced material came from peripheral blood. This CDR3 reads CASAPIQGARETQYF. The CDR3 DNA reads TGTGCCAGCGCCCCGATACAGGGGGCACGGGAGACCCAGTACTTC.